This entry describes one T cell receptor beta chain. Clones were read by immunoSEQ multiplex PCR, and TCRdb kept only the in-frame ones, dropping some. This sample has 2,000 to 2,500 clones, with approximately 72% found just once. Adult allogeneic hematopoietic cell transplant recipients with steroid-refractory graft-versus-host disease were prospectively enrolled for research autopsy. The data were obtained in a study of tissue T cells after allogeneic stem cell transplantation. Study overall: Several unmodified and three CD34-selected T-cell-depleted grafts went to graft-versus-host disease patients.

The CDR3 is 14 amino acids. The ends were cut back, 1 base at V and 5 bases at J, with 11 bases in the middle. CDR1 and CDR2 from the germline V gene are SGHTA and FQGNSA. The clonotype was recovered from a male patient aged 40 to 69 with steroid-refractory graft-versus-host disease after an allogeneic stem cell transplant. Some T cells here may be from the graft donor. Sequencing used ileal tissue, obtained at autopsy. The chain joins TRBV7-2 to TRBJ1-1; D unclear. CDR3 sequence (DNA): TGTGCCAGCAGCTTAGGAGCGGTTTTTACTGAAGCTTTCTTT. This encodes CASSLGAVFTEAFF.